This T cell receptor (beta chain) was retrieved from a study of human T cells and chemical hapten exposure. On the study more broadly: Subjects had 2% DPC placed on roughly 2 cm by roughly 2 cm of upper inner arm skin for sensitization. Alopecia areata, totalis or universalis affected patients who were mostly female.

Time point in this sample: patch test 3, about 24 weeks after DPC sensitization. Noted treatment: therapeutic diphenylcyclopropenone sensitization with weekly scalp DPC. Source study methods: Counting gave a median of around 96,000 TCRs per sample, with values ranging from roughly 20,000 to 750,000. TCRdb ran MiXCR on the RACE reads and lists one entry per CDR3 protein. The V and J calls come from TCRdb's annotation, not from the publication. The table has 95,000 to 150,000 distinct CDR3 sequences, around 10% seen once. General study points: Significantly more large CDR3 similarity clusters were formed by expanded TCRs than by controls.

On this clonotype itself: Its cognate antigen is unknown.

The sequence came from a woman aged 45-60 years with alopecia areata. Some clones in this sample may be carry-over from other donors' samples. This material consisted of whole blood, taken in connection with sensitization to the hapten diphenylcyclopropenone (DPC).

CDR3 sequence reads: CASISREGSTDTQYF. CDR3 DNA: TGTGCCAGCATATCCCGGGAGGGTAGCACAGATACGCAGTATTTT. The rearrangement links TRBV7-8 to TRBJ2-3; 8 bases are a match to TRBD2. Germline V gene lookup returns CDR1 SGHVS and CDR2 FQNEAQ. The CDR3 is 15 amino acids. The V and J ends lost 7 bases and 0 bases, in that order; junction bases with no gene match: 6. Together with reference TRBV7-8 and TRBJ2-3, the CDR3 gives the full variable domain: GAGVSQSPRYKVAKRGQDVALRCDPISGHVSLFWYQQALGQGPEFLTYFQNEAQLDKSGLPSDRFFAERPEGSVSTLKIQRTQQEDSAVYLCASISREGSTDTQYFGPGTRLTVL.